This TCR beta chain appears in the sequencing data of a study of shared clonotypes between healthy human individuals. Study-wide results and caveats: It was only blood that was sampled, and tissue repertoires likely differ. Larger richness was generally estimated for naive than memory subsets.

As defined, naive CD8 cells were CD45RO-negative and positively selected for CCR7, with terminally differentiated effector memory CD45RA+ cells excluded. Trimming removed 7 bases from V and 6 bases from J, with 12 bases in between. The CDR3 is made up of 13 amino acids. Looked up from germline, CDR1 is SGHAT and CDR2 is FQNNGV. About this clone: Its antigen is unidentified.

In the original processing: Junction-only sequences without quality scores were provided by ImmunoSEQ, so filtering was different. Assay used: immunoSEQ multiplex PCR; TCRdb lists only in-frame clones, some missing. Clone size and V and J calls were adopted from that table, with D and trimming inferred from the DNA. Altogether about 580,000 clones are present, about 98% being singletons, with the ten largest covering 0.25% to 0.35%. The chain recombines TRBV11-2 with TRBJ2-2, with D hard to call. Sequencing was carried out using naive CD8+ T cells sorted from blood. This clonotype originated in a man aged 30 to 45 in good health. The CDR3 loop is CASTLTRAGELFF. Here the CDR3 DNA reads TGTGCCAGCACCTTGACAAGGGCCGGGGAGCTGTTTTTT.